The clone carrying this T cell receptor (beta chain) was observed at least ten times. Method: immunoSEQ multiplex PCR; TCRdb's copy keeps in-frame clones and lacks some. The sample lists approximately 150,000 clones; approximately 82% were seen once. This CDR3 comprises 14 residues. V dropped 5 bases and J dropped 2; count of bases not matched to a gene: 6. Per the germline V gene, CDR1 is SNHLY and CDR2 is FYNNEI. This record belongs to a study of blood T cell repertoires in COVID-19. Study-level background: T cells, B-cell-depleted T cells, or PBMCs provided the cDNA or gDNA that served as material.

The sequence derives from a human donor in a cohort sampled during active COVID-19. The sequenced sample was peripheral blood. This chain joins TRBV2 and TRBJ2-7, with 7 positions matching TRBD2. This chain's CDR3 is CASSPQSGTYEQYF. In nucleotides, the CDR3 is TGTGCCAGCAGTCCCCAAAGCGGGACCTACGAGCAGTACTTC.